The 12 T cell receptor beta chains in this list originate from one sample, sequenced in a study of T cell repertoires in cytomegalovirus infection. TCRdb fed the reads into MiXCR, producing one record per CDR3 protein. The sample carries 600,000 to 800,000 distinct CDR3 sequences, 20% to 25% recorded once. The sequenced sample consisted of CD8+ T cells from PBMCs. The receptors come from a human donor in good health (CMV status not recorded). Some clones in this sample may be carry-over from other donors' samples.

The chain links TRBV15 to TRBJ1-1; D is unclear. V lost 5 bases, J lost 2 bases, and 9 bases lay in between. The V gene's germline CDR1 is LNHNV and CDR2 YYDKDF (reference sequence). The CDR3 runs to 13 residues. CDR3 loop: CATSPQENTEAFF. The CDR3 region has the DNA TGTGCCACCAGCCCCCAGGAAAACACTGAAGCTTTCTTT. The full variable domain, its missing parts supplied by reference TRBV15 and TRBJ1-1, is DAMVIQNPRYQVTQFGKPVTLSCSQTLNHNVMYWYQQKSSQAPKLLFHYYDKDFNNEADTPDNFQSRRPNTSFCFLDIRSPGLGDTAMYLCATSPQENTEAFFGQGTRLTVV.

This clonotype was seen many times. The chain carries TRBV14 and TRBJ1-1; D is undetermined. CDR3 length: 13 residues. Per the germline V gene, CDR1 is SGHDN and CDR2 is FVKESK. V was shortened by 6 bases and J by 4 bases, with 12 bases between the two germline ends. The CDR3 loop reads CASSFGLGTEAFF. The CDR3 DNA reads TGTGCCAGCAGTTTTGGGTTGGGCACTGAAGCTTTCTTT. The full variable domain, rest sourced from reference TRBV14 and TRBJ1-1, is EAGVTQFPSHSVIEKGQTVTLRCDPISGHDNLYWYRRVMGKEIKFLLHFVKESKQDESGMPNNRFLAERTGGTYSTLKVQPAELEDSGVYFCASSFGLGTEAFFGQGTRLTVV.

The V gene is TRBV12-3 or TRBV12-4, the J gene TRBJ1-2; the D gene is possibly TRBD1 (5 bases). Trimming took 5 bases from V and 4 from J, leaving 17 bases between them. The CDR3 covers 15 residues. The CDR3 DNA reads TGTGCCAGCAGTCACCGTGACAGCCCCTCCTATGGCTACACCTTC. It codes for CASSHRDSPSYGYTF.

This clonotype has more than one count but fewer than ten. This chain links TRBV29-1 with TRBJ2-2; TRBD1 is a possible D gene (6 bases). V shed 5 bases and J shed 5 bases, with 18 bases lying between them. The CDR3 is 15 amino acids. CDR1 SQVTM and CDR2 ANQGSEA come from the germline V gene. CDR3 DNA: TGCAGCGTTCCTTCCAGTCAGGGGTGGACCGGGGAGCTGTTTTTT. It encodes CSVPSSQGWTGELFF.

The chain has TRBV28 and TRBJ2-1; D call uncertain. Germline V CDR1 and CDR2: MDHEN, SYDVKM. The CDR3 runs 14 residues. Deletions cut 3 bases from V and 9 bases from J, with 15 bases between. This chain's CDR3 is CASSFLLGNGEQFF. In DNA form, the CDR3 reads TGTGCCAGCAGTTTCCTCCTAGGGAATGGTGAGCAGTTCTTC.

This clonotype was recorded many times. The rearrangement uses TRBV12-3 or TRBV12-4 and TRBJ2-7; D unresolved. Trimming cost V 2 bases and J 0 bases, with 11 bases left between them. The CDR3 covers 15 residues. The CDR3 DNA reads as TGTGCCAGCAGTTTATCCCGGACGAGCTCCTACGAGCAGTACTTC. This translates into CASSLSRTSSYEQYF.

This clonotype was seen repeatedly, ten times or more. The V call is TRBV12-3 or TRBV12-4, the J call TRBJ2-2; no firm D call. Trimming stripped 3 bases from V and 4 bases from J, with 9 bases between. This CDR3 spans 14 amino acids. The CDR3 nucleotides read TGTGCCAGCAGTTTGGCCCAGACCACCGGGGAGCTGTTTTTT. It is translated as CASSLAQTTGELFF.

In regard to this clonotype: Given a much more abundant clone one base away, this may be a read error. The chain employs TRBV7-2 and TRBJ2-2; 11 bases are a match to TRBD1. The CDR3 contains 15 residues. Germline V gene data show CDR1 as SGHTA and CDR2 as FQGNSA. After removal of 5 bases from V and 5 bases from J, the junction contained 4 bases not matched to a gene. CDR3 DNA: TGTACCAGCAGCGCGGGACAGGGGGTGACCGGGGAGCTGTTTTTT. Protein: CTSSAGQGVTGELFF.

This rearrangement joins TRBV29-1 to TRBJ2-7, with D uncertain. CDR3 length: 12 residues. The germline V gene has CDR1 SQVTM and CDR2 ANQGSEA. Trimming took 4 bases from V and 3 from J, leaving 10 bases between them. The CDR3 coding sequence is TGCAGCGTTGGATCCAACAGCTACGAGCAGTACTTC. It codes for CSVGSNSYEQYF.

This clonotype was recorded a few times. The rearrangement links TRBV7-9 to TRBJ2-7, with 8 bases that match TRBD1. Germline V gene sequence: CDR1 SEHNR, CDR2 FQNEAQ (reference sequence). The CDR3 has 16 residues. J was trimmed by 2 bases and V by 0 bases; bases with no gene match: 6. The CDR3 protein is CASSLALGQVTYEQYF. CDR3 nucleotide sequence: TGTGCCAGCAGCTTAGCCTTGGGACAGGTAACCTACGAGCAGTACTTC.

This clonotype was observed a few times. J is TRBJ2-1 and V is TRBV20-1; the D gene is possibly TRBD1 (6 bases). Trimming removed 0 bases at V and 3 bases at J, with 9 bases between. Germline CDR1 DFQATT, CDR2 SNEGSKA (reference sequence). The CDR3 is 14 amino acids. The CDR3 nucleotides read TGCAGTGCTAGAGATCAGGGGTACTACAATGAGCAGTTCTTC. Its translation: CSARDQGYYNEQFF.

This clonotype was found many times. The V gene is TRBV25-1, the J gene TRBJ2-7; D is unresolved. CDR1 and CDR2 (germline): MGHDK, SYGVNS. This CDR3 is built from 14 residues. The germline V and J ends were trimmed by 2 bases and 0 bases, with 8 bases remaining between them. CDR3 in amino acids: CASSELDSSYEQYF. The DNA for the CDR3 is TGTGCCAGCAGTGAACTAGATTCCTCCTACGAGCAGTACTTC.